This record concerns one T cell receptor beta chain sequence. A second PCR of about 7 to 12 cycles used a sample-barcoded 5' primer and a J-beta primer mix. TCRdb fed the 5' RACE reads into MiXCR, producing one record per CDR3 protein. The table lists some 890,000 distinct CDR3 sequences, about 28% of them singletons. These data are taken from a study of blood T cells in healthy people across ages. Looked up from germline, CDR1 is ENHRY and CDR2 is SYGVKD. The CDR3 runs 15 residues. V lost 0 bases and J lost 9, with 18 bases in between. The sample also formed part of further work on T cells of mothers and their children. That source adds: The authors found no persistent microchimeric T cell clones.

This sequence joins TRBV10-3 and TRBJ2-7; tentatively, D is TRBD1 (5 bases). The source material was blood. The receptor was derived from a woman aged 40 to 49 in good health. The CDR3: CAISESGRAQFVQYF. The CDR3 coding sequence is TGTGCCATCAGTGAGTCGGGCAGGGCCCAATTTGTGCAGTACTTC.